The rows below give T cell receptor beta chains drawn from one sample of a study of CD8 T cells in Susac syndrome. In TCRdb, the immunoSEQ multiplex PCR reads were re-called with MiXCR into one record per CDR3 protein. The data contain roughly 140,000 distinct CDR3 sequences, 85% to 95% of them singletons. The sequenced material came from CD4+ T cells from PBMCs. The source is a human donor with Susac syndrome. The CDR3 runs from the conserved cysteine through the conserved F or W. A D gene is named only where the DNA matches it firmly. Not every row has a clone size; where given, it reads once, few, many or a size class.

>NA|TRBJ1-3|NA|TRBV20-1
CSARIPRSSPPYSGNTIYF
TGCAGTGCTAGAATTCCGCGCTCCAGTCCACCCTACTCTGGAAACACCATATATTTT
>TRBD2|TRBJ2-1|NA|TRBV27
CASSSGPGTSNEQFF
TGTGCCAGCAGTTCGGGGCCCGGGACTAGCAATGAGCAGTTCTTC
>TRBD1|TRBJ2-3|NA|TRBV25-1
CASSMWTGSTDTQYF
TGTGCCAGCAGTATGTGGACAGGGAGCACAGATACGCAGTATTTT
>NA|TRBJ2-1|NA|TRBV5-1
CASSVGGRDNEQFF
TGCGCCAGCAGCGTAGGAGGGCGGGACAATGAGCAGTTCTTC
>TRBD1|TRBJ1-1|once|TRBV29-1
CSATGAGDTEAFF
TGCAGCGCCACAGGGGCAGGGGACACTGAAGCTTTCTTT
>NA|TRBJ1-6|once|TRBV3-1
CASSQGTAGPLHF
TGTGCCAGCAGCCAAGGGACCGCGGGACCCCTCCACTTT
>NA|TRBJ1-2|NA|TRBV6-5
CASSEDGTTYGYTF
TGTGCCAGCAGTGAAGATGGCACGACTTATGGCTACACCTTC
>TRBD1|TRBJ2-2|NA|TRBV3-1
CASSPRDRGTGELFF
TGTGCCAGCAGCCCCCGGGACAGGGGCACCGGGGAGCTGTTTTTT
>TRBD1|TRBJ1-4|NA|TRBV20-1
CSARDRYRGREKLFF
TGCAGTGCTAGAGATCGGTACAGGGGGCGCGAAAAACTGTTTTTT
>NA|TRBJ1-1|NA|TRBV18
CASSPSGGQAFF
TGTGCCAGCTCACCCTCGGGGGGGCAAGCTTTCTTT
>TRBD1|TRBJ1-1|NA|TRBV25-1
CASSEQGARQAFF
TGTGCCAGCAGTGAACAGGGGGCACGGCAAGCTTTCTTT
>TRBD1|TRBJ2-7|NA|TRBV20-1
CSASPGTGGIYEQYF
TGCAGTGCATCGCCCGGGACAGGGGGGATATACGAGCAGTACTTC
>NA|TRBJ2-5|NA|TRBV12-5
CASEPGQRQETQYF
TGTGCTAGTGAACCAGGACAGCGCCAAGAGACCCAGTACTTC
>NA|TRBJ2-2|NA|TRBV29-1
CSVKSGPGTGELFF
TGCAGCGTTAAATCGGGACCTGGGACCGGGGAGCTGTTTTTT
>NA|TRBJ1-1|NA|TRBV4-3
CASSQDWGEAFF
TGCGCCAGCAGCCAAGATTGGGGGGAAGCTTTCTTT
>NA|TRBJ1-2|NA|TRBV20-1
CSAPDSPLYGYTF
TGCAGTGCCCCCGACAGTCCCCTTTATGGCTACACCTTC
>TRBD1|TRBJ1-2|NA|TRBV11-1
CASSRTGGGYGYTF
TGTGCCAGCAGCCGGACAGGGGGCGGCTATGGCTACACCTTC
>TRBD2|TRBJ2-1|NA|TRBV3-1
CASGRTSGDEQFF
TGTGCCAGCGGAAGGACTAGCGGGGATGAGCAGTTCTTC
>NA|TRBJ2-1|once|TRBV18
CASSLDNYNEQFF
TGTGCCAGCTCACTCGATAACTACAATGAGCAGTTCTTC
>NA|TRBJ2-3|few|TRBV27
CASSLGRSTDTQYF
TGTGCCAGCAGTTTGGGCCGTAGCACAGATACGCAGTATTTT
>TRBD1|TRBJ2-3|NA|TRBV5-1
CASTTGGAGDTQYF
TGCGCCAGCACCACAGGGGGCGCGGGAGATACGCAGTATTTT
>NA|TRBJ2-7|NA|TRBV7-2
CASSLASTGDEQYF
TGTGCCAGCAGCTTAGCCTCAACCGGGGACGAGCAGTACTTC
>TRBD2|TRBJ2-3|NA|TRBV27
CASSSRGGQGDTQYF
TGTGCCAGCAGTAGCCGCGGGGGGCAGGGAGATACGCAGTATTTT
>NA|TRBJ2-6|NA|TRBV2
CASGGSGANVLTF
TGTGCCAGCGGAGGGAGTGGGGCCAACGTCCTGACTTTC